The 5 T cell receptor beta chains below all came from one sample that was sequenced in a study of T cell responses to AZD1222 COVID-19 vaccine. This table comes from immunoSEQ multiplex PCR, and its TCRdb copy is limited to in-frame clones, with some not included. The sample records 130,000 to 150,000 clones, roughly 87% being singletons. The specimen was peripheral blood, collected 28 days after the second dose of the MenACWY control vaccine. These receptors all stem from an adult who received the MenACWY meningococcal vaccine as a control.

The rearrangement joins TRBV7-9 to TRBJ2-3; TRBD2 might be the D (6 bases). The CDR3 has 15 amino acids. Trimming stripped 2 bases from V and 1 base from J, with 10 bases between. Germline V gene sequence: CDR1 SEHNR, CDR2 FQNEAQ (reference sequence). The chain's CDR3 is CASSLLAGRTDTQYF. CDR3 nucleotides: TGTGCCAGCAGCTTACTTGCGGGGCGCACAGATACGCAGTATTTT. The full variable domain, its missing parts supplied by reference TRBV7-9 and TRBJ2-3, is DTGVSQNPRHKITKRGQNVTFRCDPISEHNRLYWYRQTLGQGPEFLTYFQNEAQLEKSRLLSDRFSAERPKGSFSTLEIQRTEQGDSAMYLCASSLLAGRTDTQYFGPGTRLTVL.

This chain uses TRBV27 with TRBJ1-2, with TRBD1 matching over 7 bases. Per the germline V gene, CDR1 is MNHEY and CDR2 is SMNVEV (reference sequence). This CDR3 comprises 14 residues. J lost 7 bases, V lost 2 bases, and 7 bases had no gene match. CDR3 sequence (DNA): TGTGCCAGCAGTTTAGGGCCGACAGGGCTTGGCTACACCTTC. Translation: CASSLGPTGLGYTF.

V is TRBV7-2 and J is TRBJ2-1; D is undetermined. CDR1 and CDR2 (germline): SGHTA, FQGNSA. V shed 1 base and J shed 11 bases, with 12 bases lying between them. The CDR3 is 13 residues long. The CDR3 nucleotides are TGTGCCAGCAGCTTAGAACCGGCAAATCAGCAGTTCTTC. Translation gives CASSLEPANQQFF.

This chain joins TRBV5-8 and TRBJ2-3; 12 bases line up with TRBD1. V shed 3 bases and J 4 bases; nucleotides not matched to a gene: 9. CDR1 SGHTS and CDR2 YDEGEE come from the germline V gene. This CDR3 comprises 17 residues. CDR3 nucleotides: TGTGCCAGCAGCTCGCGAGGGACAGGGGGCCCGTCAGATACGCAGTATTTT. Encoded protein: CASSSRGTGGPSDTQYF.

This chain uses TRBV20-1 with TRBJ2-6; D unresolved. Germline V lookup: CDR1 DFQATT, CDR2 SNEGSKA (reference sequence). V was shortened by 3 bases and J by 0 bases, with 6 bases between the two germline ends. The CDR3 totals 14 residues. CDR3 DNA: TGCAGTGCTAGTGTGTTCTCTGGGGCCAACGTCCTGACTTTC. Its translation is CSASVFSGANVLTF.